This T cell receptor beta chain was profiled in a study of T cell responses to AZD1222 COVID-19 vaccine. Overall study results and limits: Most donors were white British and more were female, and clonal diversity was possibly underestimated. Nearly half of the spike-specific TCRs reportedly recognize variant regions that carry no mutations. No repertoire was sampled before or during the peak T cell response, only after it.

A remark on this clone: The antigen is unknown.

Germline CDR1 reads LNHDA; CDR2 reads SQIVND (reference sequence). This CDR3 contains 14 residues. V was shortened by 7 bases and J by 0 bases, with 10 bases between the two germline ends. Assay: immunoSEQ multiplex PCR; the TCRdb copy retains only in-frame clones and omits some. The data show 100,000 to 120,000 clones, more than 70% seen once. The chain combines TRBV19 with TRBJ1-5; weak D call: TRBD1 (5 bases). The source of this sequence is an adult who received the AZD1222 COVID-19 vaccine. Sequenced material: peripheral blood, taken 28 days after the second AZD1222 dose. In DNA, the CDR3 is TGTGCCAGTAAAGACAGATATAGCAATCAGCCCCAGCATTTT. Translation gives CASKDRYSNQPQHF. The variable domain in full, with the rest retrieved from reference TRBV19 and TRBJ1-5, is DGGITQSPKYLFRKEGQNVTLSCEQNLNHDAMYWYRQDPGQGLRLIYYSQIVNDFQKGDIAEGYSVSREKKESFPLTVTSAQKNPTAFYLCASKDRYSNQPQHFGDGTRLSIL.